Each of the 16 T cell receptor beta chains below was sequenced from the same sample in a study of blood T cell repertoires in COVID-19. TCRdb's table, derived via immunoSEQ multiplex PCR, lists solely in-frame clones and lacks some. The table records about 500,000 clones, roughly 89% of them present only once. The sequenced sample consisted of peripheral blood. Receptor source: a man aged 18-30 years with COVID-19, enrolled during active disease.

The V call is TRBV5-1, the J call TRBJ2-5; 7 bases match TRBD2. CDR1 is SGHRS and CDR2 is YFSETQ in the germline V gene. The CDR3 is 16 residues long. V gave up 1 base and J gave up 1 base; unmatched junction bases: 7. CDR3 sequence reads: CASSLSPAGIQETQYF. CDR3 sequence (DNA): TGCGCCAGCAGCTTGTCCCCAGCGGGGATCCAAGAGACCCAGTACTTC.

This sequence joins TRBV7-2 and TRBJ2-3, with a tentative D call TRBD2 (6 bases). The germline gives CDR1 SGHTA, CDR2 FQGNSA. The CDR3 sequence is 15 residues long. V was clipped by 1 base and J by 2 bases, with 10 bases between them. The CDR3 sequence is CASSLVSGVTDTQYF. The DNA of the CDR3 is TGTGCCAGCAGCTTAGTGTCGGGGGTCACAGATACGCAGTATTTT.

V usage is TRBV25-1 and J usage is TRBJ1-6, with D possibly TRBD1 on 5 matching bases. Germline loops: CDR1 MGHDK, CDR2 SYGVNS. This CDR3 region has 16 residues. V lost 3 bases to trimming and J lost 7 bases, with 16 bases between them. As DNA, the CDR3 is TGTGCCAGCAGTGAGGATAGGGGTGACTGGAATTCACCCCTCCACTTT. Its protein product is CASSEDRGDWNSPLHF.

The chain links TRBV5-1 to TRBJ2-1, with D perhaps TRBD2 (6 bases). Trimming pared 4 bases from V and 4 bases from J, leaving 18 bases between. Germline assignment: CDR1 SGHRS and CDR2 YFSETQ. This CDR3 spans 16 amino acids. The CDR3 protein is CASSPTKGTDYNEQFF. Here the CDR3 DNA reads TGCGCCAGCAGCCCTACTAAAGGGACTGATTACAATGAGCAGTTCTTC.

This rearrangement joins TRBV5-4 to TRBJ1-3; the D is unclear. The CDR3 contains 13 residues. Per the germline V gene, CDR1 is SGHNT and CDR2 is YYREEE (reference sequence). Trimming pared 4 bases from V and 5 bases from J, leaving 10 bases between. CDR3 nucleotide sequence: TGTGCCAGCAGCCCGGCTGGGCGAAACACCATATATTTT. This sequence encodes CASSPAGRNTIYF.

This clone was counted between two and nine times. V gene TRBV7-9 combines with J gene TRBJ1-2; 7 bases are shared with TRBD1. Per the germline V gene, CDR1 is SEHNR and CDR2 is FQNEAQ (reference sequence). There are 13 residues in the CDR3. Trimming cost V 3 bases and J 4 bases; bases outside gene matches: 2. CDR3 loop: CASSFPGGYGYTF. The CDR3 region has the DNA TGTGCCAGCAGCTTTCCAGGGGGCTATGGCTACACCTTC.

The chain is built from TRBV19 and TRBJ2-7; 7 bases map to TRBD1. Germline V CDR1 and CDR2: LNHDA, SQIVND (reference sequence). The V segment lost 1 base and the J segment 3 bases; nucleotides outside the gene matches: 6. The CDR3 totals 15 residues. The CDR3 reads CASSIAHRGVYEQYF. The CDR3, as DNA: TGTGCCAGTAGTATAGCGCACAGGGGTGTCTACGAGCAGTACTTC.

V is TRBV12-5 and J is TRBJ2-7; no reliable D call. This CDR3 has 13 residues. Germline lookup yields CDR1 LGHNT and CDR2 FRNRAP. V was cut by 6 bases and J by 5 bases, with 14 bases left in between. CDR3 in amino acids: CASGYFSADEQYF. CDR3 in DNA: TGTGCTAGTGGGTATTTTTCGGCGGACGAGCAGTACTTC. Complete variable domain (other parts from reference TRBV12-5 and TRBJ2-7): DARVTQTPRHKVTEMGQEVTMRCQPILGHNTVFWYRQTMMQGLELLAYFRNRAPLDDSGMPKDRFSAEMPDATLATLKIQPSEPRDSAVYFCASGYFSADEQYFGPGTRLTVT.

The chain combines TRBV12-3 or TRBV12-4 with TRBJ2-7, with D uncertain. The CDR3 is 12 amino acids. Trimming left V 5 bases short and J 0 bases short, with 5 bases between. The CDR3 DNA follows: TGTGCCAGCAGTGACAACTCCTACGAGCAGTACTTC. It encodes CASSDNSYEQYF.

The gene calls are TRBV29-1 and TRBJ2-1; 9 nucleotides agree with TRBD1. The CDR3 runs 14 residues. Per germline, CDR1 SQVTM and CDR2 ANQGSEA. The V segment lost 4 bases and the J segment 4 bases; nucleotides outside the gene matches: 5. The CDR3 DNA is TGCAGCGTTGCAGGGACAGGGAGGTACAATGAGCAGTTCTTC. It translates to CSVAGTGRYNEQFF.

The genes are TRBV27 and TRBJ1-2; a weak D match, TRBD1 (6 bases). The V gene's germline CDR1 is MNHEY and CDR2 SMNVEV (reference sequence). The CDR3 runs to 13 residues. The V end lost 2 bases, the J end lost 8 bases, and 12 bases lay between the germline ends. Here the CDR3 reads CASSLGGAEGYTF. For the CDR3, the DNA is TGTGCCAGCAGTTTAGGGGGGGCTGAAGGCTACACCTTC.

The chain combines TRBV3-1 (or the pseudogene TRBV3-2) with TRBJ2-1; 7 bases are a match to TRBD1. The CDR3 is made up of 15 amino acids. Trimming at V came to 1 base and at J to 2 bases, leaving 2 bases not matched to a gene. Germline values: CDR1 LGHDT, CDR2 YNNKEL (reference sequence). The CDR3, as DNA: TGTGCCAGCAGCCAAGGGACAGGAGCCTACAATGAGCAGTTCTTC. It codes for CASSQGTGAYNEQFF.

The CDR3 spells CASSLPGLAGVHEQYF. The CDR3 nucleotides are TGCGCCAGCAGCTTACCCGGACTAGCGGGAGTCCACGAGCAGTACTTC. The rearrangement joins TRBV5-1 to TRBJ2-7; 13 bases fit TRBD2. V lost 2 bases and J lost 5; bases outside the gene matches: 7. The V gene's germline CDR1 is SGHRS and CDR2 YFSETQ. This CDR3 is built from 16 residues.

The chain links TRBV24-1 to TRBJ2-3; 8 bases match TRBD1. CDR1 KGHDR and CDR2 SFDVKD come from the germline V gene. The CDR3 spans 16 residues. Trimming at V came to 3 bases and at J to 0 bases, leaving 4 bases not matched to a gene. The CDR3 region is CATSDPGTGSTDTQYF. CDR3 in DNA: TGTGCCACCAGTGATCCCGGGACAGGAAGCACAGATACGCAGTATTTT.

This clone appeared a few times. The chain has TRBV18 and TRBJ2-3; a possible D gene is TRBD2 (6 bases). This CDR3 region has 14 residues. Trimming cost V 6 bases and J 4 bases, with 14 bases left between them. Germline CDR1 is KGHSH and CDR2 is LQKENI. The CDR3 region is CASSSLAGPDTQYF. The CDR3 region has the DNA TGTGCCAGCTCGTCACTAGCTGGCCCAGATACGCAGTATTTT.

The CDR3 protein is CASSLGGLGTDTQYF. The CDR3 DNA reads as TGTGCCAGCAGTCTGGGGGGTCTGGGCACAGATACGCAGTATTTT. The V gene is TRBV6-5, the J gene TRBJ2-3, with a possible D match to TRBD2 (6 bases). Germline V gene sequence: CDR1 MNHEY, CDR2 SVGAGI. Trimming cost V 5 bases and J 1 base, with 13 bases left between them. The CDR3 contains 15 residues.